A selection of T cell receptor beta chains follows, all from one sample in a study of T cell responses to AZD1222 COVID-19 vaccine. The data were produced by immunoSEQ multiplex PCR, yet TCRdb's version contains in-frame clones alone and is incomplete. The sample shows tens of thousands of clones, 81% of them seen only once. Material: peripheral blood, obtained 28 days after the second AZD1222 dose. The source is an adult who received the AZD1222 COVID-19 vaccine. Each CDR3 is given with its conserved first and last residue. The D gene is left open where the match is weak. Clone sizes are given selectively: once, few, many, or a class where the clone is expanded.

. | TRBJ2-7 | . | TRBV27 | CASSLVPVGGDSYEQYF | TGTGCCAGCAGTTTAGTACCGGTCGGGGGAGACTCCTACGAGCAGTACTTC
. | TRBJ2-7 | . | TRBV24-1 | CATKKRVLGPYEQYF | TGTGCCACCAAAAAGCGGGTTCTGGGCCCCTACGAGCAGTACTTC
. | TRBJ1-4 | . | TRBV12-3/TRBV12-4 | CASTQWANEKLFF | TGTGCCAGCACTCAATGGGCTAATGAAAAACTGTTTTTT
. | TRBJ2-4 | . | TRBV6-5 | CASSPQGAKNIQYF | TGTGCCAGCAGTCCACAGGGAGCCAAAAACATTCAGTACTTC
many | TRBJ2-7 | . | TRBV28 | CASSSRIEQYF | TGTGCCAGCAGTTCTCGAATCGAGCAGTACTTC
. | TRBJ2-7 | TRBD1 | TRBV7-9 | CASSTRGTGTTYEQYF | TGTGCCAGCAGCACAAGGGGGACAGGCACGACCTACGAGCAGTACTTC
. | TRBJ1-5 | . | TRBV7-2 | CASSLRRGNQPQHF | TGTGCCAGCAGCTTGAGAAGGGGCAATCAGCCCCAGCATTTT
. | TRBJ1-4 | TRBD1 | TRBV4-2 | CASSQDRTGGIEKLFF | TGTGCCAGCAGCCAAGATCGGACAGGGGGCATTGAAAAACTGTTTTTT
. | TRBJ2-7 | . | TRBV19 | CASSTERTSGEQYF | TGTGCCAGTAGTACCGAGCGGACGTCGGGGGAGCAGTACTTC
. | TRBJ2-7 | . | TRBV7-8 | CASSMPGAGTQEEKSYEQYF | TGTGCCAGCAGCATGCCAGGGGCCGGGACACAAGAAGAAAAGTCCTACGAGCAGTACTTC
. | TRBJ2-7 | TRBD1 | TRBV2 | CASSHRTGGQYEQYF | TGTGCCAGCAGCCATCGGACAGGGGGCCAATACGAGCAGTACTTC
. | TRBJ1-2 | TRBD1 | TRBV19 | CASTDRGLGYTF | TGTGCCAGCACCGACAGGGGGCTGGGCTACACCTTC
. | TRBJ2-7 | . | TRBV28 | CASSFSRTVSYEQYF | TGTGCCAGCAGTTTTAGCCGAACCGTCTCCTACGAGCAGTACTTC
. | TRBJ2-1 | TRBD2 | TRBV7-2 | CASSLEGTSGYNEQFF | TGTGCCAGCAGCTTAGAGGGGACTAGCGGATACAATGAGCAGTTCTTC
. | TRBJ1-5 | . | TRBV28 | CASGGGYSNQPQHF | TGTGCCAGCGGCGGGGGTTATAGCAATCAGCCCCAGCATTTT
. | TRBJ2-5 | . | TRBV19 | CASSIARGETQYF | TGTGCCAGTAGTATAGCGAGGGGAGAGACCCAGTACTTC
. | TRBJ2-1 | TRBD1 | TRBV19 | CATRGQVAGNEQFF | TGTGCCACCCGGGGACAGGTTGCGGGCAATGAGCAGTTCTTC
. | TRBJ2-5 | TRBD1 | TRBV5-6 | CASSLHRDRFDQETQYF | TGTGCCAGCAGCCTACACCGGGACAGGTTCGACCAAGAGACCCAGTACTTC
few | TRBJ2-7 | TRBD2 | TRBV28 | CASSSISGSVFYEQYF | TGTGCCAGCAGTTCGATTAGCGGGAGCGTCTTCTACGAGCAGTACTTC
. | TRBJ1-2 | . | TRBV18 | CASSSATGLSGYTF | TGTGCCAGCTCATCGGCGACAGGTCTTTCAGGCTACACCTTC
. | TRBJ2-7 | . | TRBV6-1 | CASSEELARSYEQYF | TGTGCCAGCAGTGAAGAGCTAGCGAGGTCCTACGAGCAGTACTTC
. | TRBJ2-7 | . | TRBV4-1 | CASSQEETTSYEQYF | TGCGCCAGCAGCCAAGAAGAAACTACCTCCTACGAGCAGTACTTC
. | TRBJ2-3 | . | TRBV7-9 | CASSKRRSLTDTQYF | TGTGCCAGCAGCAAGAGACGTTCGCTGACAGATACGCAGTATTTT
. | TRBJ2-1 | . | TRBV9 | CASSVALTTAGSEQFF | TGTGCCAGCAGCGTAGCCCTAACTACAGCGGGCAGTGAGCAGTTCTTC
. | TRBJ2-5 | TRBD2 | TRBV3-1/TRBV3-2 | CASSQGDSGSQETQYF | TGTGCCAGCAGCCAAGGGGATAGCGGGAGCCAAGAGACCCAGTACTTC
. | TRBJ1-4 | . | TRBV7-9 | CASRLDSSNEKLFF | TGTGCCAGCAGACTGGACAGTTCTAATGAAAAACTGTTTTTT
. | TRBJ2-3 | . | TRBV6-1 | CASIERGILSTDTQYF | TGTGCCAGCATTGAGCGCGGCATCCTTAGCACAGATACGCAGTATTTT
few | TRBJ2-7 | . | TRBV5-5 | CASSSAYEQYF | TGTGCCAGCTCTTCGGCCTACGAGCAGTACTTC
. | TRBJ1-1 | . | TRBV3-1/TRBV3-2 | CASSQGANTEAFF | TGTGCCAGCAGCCAAGGAGCAAACACTGAAGCTTTCTTT
. | TRBJ2-1 | . | TRBV11-3 | CASSFSSLYNEQFF | TGTGCCAGCAGCTTTTCTAGCCTCTACAATGAGCAGTTCTTC
. | TRBJ2-2 | TRBD1 | TRBV18 | CASSPQSQGIPGELFF | TGTGCCAGCTCACCCCAGTCACAGGGGATCCCCGGGGAGCTGTTTTTT
. | TRBJ2-2 | TRBD2 | TRBV6-4 | CASSEAAGGAGELFF | TGTGCCAGCAGTGAAGCAGCGGGAGGGGCCGGGGAGCTGTTTTTT